Sequencing of this T cell receptor beta chain was carried out in a study of blood T cell repertoires in COVID-19. In the original workflow: Nucleated cell number was recorded as an estimate derived from reference gene primer amplification. This table comes from immunoSEQ multiplex PCR, and its TCRdb copy is limited to in-frame clones, with some not included. The V and J calls and clone size come from that table; D and trimming were worked out from the DNA. The table has 440,000 or so clones, approximately 90% seen once. The CDR3 loop spans 12 amino acids. The germline gives CDR1 DFQATT, CDR2 SNEGSKA (reference sequence). Between the trimmed V and J ends, which lost 3 bases and 8 bases, there was a span of 13 bases.

The chain joins TRBV20-1 to TRBJ1-2; D is uncertain. The sample consisted of peripheral blood. The TCR was taken from a woman between 35 and 50 years old with COVID-19, enrolled during active disease. The CDR3 reads CSASAYQEGYTF. The CDR3 DNA sequence: TGCAGTGCTAGTGCCTACCAGGAAGGCTACACCTTC.